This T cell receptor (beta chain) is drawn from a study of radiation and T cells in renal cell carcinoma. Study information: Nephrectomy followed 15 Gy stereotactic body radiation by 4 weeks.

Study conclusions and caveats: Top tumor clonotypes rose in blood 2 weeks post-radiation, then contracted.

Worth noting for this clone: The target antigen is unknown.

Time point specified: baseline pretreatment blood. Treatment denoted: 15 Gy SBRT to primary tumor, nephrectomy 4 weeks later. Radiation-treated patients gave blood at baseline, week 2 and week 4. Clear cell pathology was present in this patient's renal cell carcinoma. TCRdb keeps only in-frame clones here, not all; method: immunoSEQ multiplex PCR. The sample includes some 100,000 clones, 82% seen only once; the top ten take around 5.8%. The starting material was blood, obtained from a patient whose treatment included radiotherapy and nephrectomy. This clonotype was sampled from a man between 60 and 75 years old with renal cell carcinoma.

The CDR3 region has the DNA TGTGCCAGCAGCAAAATAGGCATCTTTTTCGGTATAGCGGGAGGGCCCCACGAGCAGTACTTC. This codes for CASSKIGIFFGIAGGPHEQYF. The rearrangement links TRBV21-1 to TRBJ2-7; TRBD2 is the table's D call and was not checked against the DNA. TRBV21-1 is assigned pseudogene status. The CDR3 runs to 21 residues.